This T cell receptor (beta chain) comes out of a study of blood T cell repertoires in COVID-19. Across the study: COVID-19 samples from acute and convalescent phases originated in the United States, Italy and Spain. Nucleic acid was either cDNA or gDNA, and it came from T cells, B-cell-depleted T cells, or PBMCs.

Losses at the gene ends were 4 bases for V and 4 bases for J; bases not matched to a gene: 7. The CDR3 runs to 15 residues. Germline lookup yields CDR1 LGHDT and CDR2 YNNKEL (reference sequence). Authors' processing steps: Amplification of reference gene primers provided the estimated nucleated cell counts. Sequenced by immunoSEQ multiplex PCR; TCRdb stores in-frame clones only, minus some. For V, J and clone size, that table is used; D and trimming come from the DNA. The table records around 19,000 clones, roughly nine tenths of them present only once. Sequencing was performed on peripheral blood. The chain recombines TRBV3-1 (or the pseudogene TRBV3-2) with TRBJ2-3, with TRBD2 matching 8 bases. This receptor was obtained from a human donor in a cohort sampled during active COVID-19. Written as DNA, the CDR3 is TGTGCCAGCAGCCCCTGGACTAGCAGCGCAGATACGCAGTATTTT. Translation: CASSPWTSSADTQYF.